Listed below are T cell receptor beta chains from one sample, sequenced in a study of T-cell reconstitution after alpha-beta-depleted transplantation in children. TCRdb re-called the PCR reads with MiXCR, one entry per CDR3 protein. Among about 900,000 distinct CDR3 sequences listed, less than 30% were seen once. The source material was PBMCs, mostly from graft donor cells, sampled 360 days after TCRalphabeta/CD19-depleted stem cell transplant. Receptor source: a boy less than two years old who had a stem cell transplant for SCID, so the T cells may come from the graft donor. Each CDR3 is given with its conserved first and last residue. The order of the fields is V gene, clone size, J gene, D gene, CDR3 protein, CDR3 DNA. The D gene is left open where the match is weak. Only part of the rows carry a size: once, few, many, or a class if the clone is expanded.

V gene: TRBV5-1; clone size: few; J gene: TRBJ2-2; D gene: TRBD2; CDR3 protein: CASSLGLEIRELFF; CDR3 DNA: TGCGCCAGCAGCCTCGGACTAGAAATAAGGGAGCTGTTTTTT
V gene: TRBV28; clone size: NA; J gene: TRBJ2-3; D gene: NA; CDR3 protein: CASSPRVQWADTQYF; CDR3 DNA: TGTGCCAGCTCCCCGAGGGTTCAATGGGCAGATACGCAGTATTTT
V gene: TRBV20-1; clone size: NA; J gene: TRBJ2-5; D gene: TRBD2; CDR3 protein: CSATSGVHTGTQYF; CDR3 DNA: TGCAGTGCAACTAGCGGGGTTCATACCGGGACCCAGTACTTC
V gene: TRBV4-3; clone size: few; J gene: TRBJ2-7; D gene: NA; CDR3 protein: CASSQDHDRTYFYEQYF; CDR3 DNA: TGCGCCAGCAGCCAAGATCACGATAGGACCTACTTTTACGAGCAGTACTTC
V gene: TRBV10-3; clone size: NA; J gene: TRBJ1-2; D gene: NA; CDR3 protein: CAISGDNSGEYGYTF; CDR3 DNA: TGTGCCATCAGTGGAGACAACTCAGGGGAATATGGCTACACCTTC
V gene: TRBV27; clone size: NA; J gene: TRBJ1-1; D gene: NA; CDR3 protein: CASSPLSPGGTEAFF; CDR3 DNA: TGTGCCAGCAGTCCCTTATCCCCCGGCGGGACTGAAGCTTTCTTT
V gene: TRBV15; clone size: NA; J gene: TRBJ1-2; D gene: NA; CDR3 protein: CATRVPGNYGYTF; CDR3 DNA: TGTGCCACCAGGGTCCCGGGGAACTATGGCTACACCTTC
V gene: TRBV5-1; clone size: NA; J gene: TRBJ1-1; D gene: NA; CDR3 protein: CASNQQGSTEAFF; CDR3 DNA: TGCGCCAGCAACCAACAGGGTAGCACTGAAGCTTTCTTT
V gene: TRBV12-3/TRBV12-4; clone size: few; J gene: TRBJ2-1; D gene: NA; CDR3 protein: CASRGLDEQFF; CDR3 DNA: TGTGCCAGCCGGGGACTCGATGAGCAGTTCTTC
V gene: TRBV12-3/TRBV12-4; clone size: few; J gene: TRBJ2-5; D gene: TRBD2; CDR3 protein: CASSSGGNFPETQYF; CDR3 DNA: TGTGCCAGCAGTAGCGGGGGGAACTTCCCAGAGACCCAGTACTTC
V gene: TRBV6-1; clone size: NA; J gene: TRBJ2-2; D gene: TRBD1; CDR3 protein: CASTPRGLGGQGYPGELFF; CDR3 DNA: TGTGCCAGCACCCCCCGGGGTCTGGGGGGACAGGGGTATCCCGGGGAGCTGTTTTTT
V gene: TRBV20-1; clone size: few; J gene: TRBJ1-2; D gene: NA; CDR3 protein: CSARKPAYGYTF; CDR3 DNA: TGCAGTGCTAGAAAGCCGGCCTATGGCTACACCTTC
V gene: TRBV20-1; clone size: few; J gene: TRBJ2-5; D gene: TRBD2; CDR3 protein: CSARPGTTQQETQYF; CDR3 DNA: TGCAGTGCTAGACCCGGGACTACCCAACAAGAGACCCAGTACTTC
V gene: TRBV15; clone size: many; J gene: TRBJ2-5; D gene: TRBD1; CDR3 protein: CATVGQIQETQYF; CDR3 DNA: TGTGCCACCGTGGGACAGATTCAGGAGACCCAGTACTTC
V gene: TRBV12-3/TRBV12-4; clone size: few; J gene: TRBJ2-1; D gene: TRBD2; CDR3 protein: CASSHTSGVGNEQFF; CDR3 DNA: TGTGCCAGCAGTCACACTAGCGGGGTCGGAAATGAGCAGTTCTTC
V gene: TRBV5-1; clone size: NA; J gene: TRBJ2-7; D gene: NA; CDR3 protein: CASSLAEGTEQYF; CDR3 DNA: TGCGCCAGCAGCTTGGCCGAGGGCACAGAGCAGTACTTC
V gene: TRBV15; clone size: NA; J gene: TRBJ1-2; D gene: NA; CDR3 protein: CATSRDRQDKGYTF; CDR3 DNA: TGTGCCACCAGCAGAGATCGACAGGATAAAGGCTACACCTTC
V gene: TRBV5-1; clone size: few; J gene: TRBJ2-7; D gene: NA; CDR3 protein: CASSLGDGFEQYF; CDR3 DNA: TGCGCCAGCAGCTTGGGCGACGGCTTCGAGCAGTACTTC
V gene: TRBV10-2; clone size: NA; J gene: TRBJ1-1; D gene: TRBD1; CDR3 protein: CASRTGGWGNTEAFF; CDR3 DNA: TGCGCCAGCAGGACAGGGGGCTGGGGAAACACTGAAGCTTTCTTT
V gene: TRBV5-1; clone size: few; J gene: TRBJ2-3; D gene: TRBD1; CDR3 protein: CASSYMTGVGQYF; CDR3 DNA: TGCGCCAGCAGCTATATGACAGGGGTTGGGCAGTATTTT
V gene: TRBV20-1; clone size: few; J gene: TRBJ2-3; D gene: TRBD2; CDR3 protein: CSAVEASGVGTQYF; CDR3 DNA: TGCAGTGCGGTAGAGGCTAGCGGGGTTGGTACGCAGTATTTT
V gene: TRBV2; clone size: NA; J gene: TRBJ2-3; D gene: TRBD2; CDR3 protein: CASRRGGPVDTQYF; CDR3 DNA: TGTGCCAGCAGACGGGGGGGGCCGGTAGATACGCAGTATTTT
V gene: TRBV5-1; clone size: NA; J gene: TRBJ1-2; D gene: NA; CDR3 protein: CASSSWAGTNGYTF; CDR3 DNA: TGCGCCAGCAGCTCCTGGGCGGGGACCAATGGCTACACCTTC
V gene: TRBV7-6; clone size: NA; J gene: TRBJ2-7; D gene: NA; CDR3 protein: CASSLALGESGEQYF; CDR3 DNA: TGTGCCAGCAGCTTAGCCTTGGGGGAAAGTGGGGAGCAGTACTTC
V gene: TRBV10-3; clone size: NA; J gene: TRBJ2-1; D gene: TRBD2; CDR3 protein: CAISLNAPGLAGGSEQFF; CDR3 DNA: TGTGCCATCAGTTTAAACGCTCCGGGACTAGCGGGGGGGAGTGAGCAGTTCTTC
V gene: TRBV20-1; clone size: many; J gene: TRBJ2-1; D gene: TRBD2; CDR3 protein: CSALNPGGPNEQFF; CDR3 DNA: TGCAGTGCATTAAACCCGGGGGGGCCCAATGAGCAGTTCTTC